This T cell receptor (beta chain) is from a study of Ad26.COV2.S vaccination and SARS-CoV-2 variants. Germline-derived CDR1 and CDR2 are SGDLS and YYNGEE. The CDR3 totals 18 residues. V lost 2 bases and J lost 2, with 20 bases in between. Study-level points and caveats: Recipients given vaccine exceeded placebo recipients in spike-specific TCR breadth. Reportedly, after vaccination the spike-specific CD8+ and CD4+ T cell responses displayed substantial breadth. Across vaccine and placebo recipients, the breadth of non-spike TCRs was similar.

The sample's treatment: roughly 18 received Ad26.COV2.S at low or high dose, single or two shots; 5 received placebo; per-sample allocation not given. Vaccine and placebo recipients were sampled on day 63 after the first injection. The individual, an adult aged 18-55 years, was a donor in Boston. Profiling relied on immunoSEQ multiplex PCR, and the TCRdb table lists in-frame clones only, not all of them. The sample has about 450,000 clones, 89% seen once; the top ten hold approximately 2.5%. In this sample, this clone turned up once. As yet, its antigen is unknown. The input for sequencing was peripheral blood, taken in a trial of Ad26.COV2.S vaccine versus placebo. The clonotype originates from a person aged 18 to 65 who received the Ad26.COV2.S COVID-19 vaccine or a placebo. V is TRBV9 and J is TRBJ2-1; maybe TRBD2 (5 bases). This CDR3 is CASSVRGAGGVPYNEQFF. The CDR3 DNA follows: TGTGCCAGCAGCGTTCGTGGAGCCGGAGGCGTGCCCTACAATGAGCAGTTCTTC.